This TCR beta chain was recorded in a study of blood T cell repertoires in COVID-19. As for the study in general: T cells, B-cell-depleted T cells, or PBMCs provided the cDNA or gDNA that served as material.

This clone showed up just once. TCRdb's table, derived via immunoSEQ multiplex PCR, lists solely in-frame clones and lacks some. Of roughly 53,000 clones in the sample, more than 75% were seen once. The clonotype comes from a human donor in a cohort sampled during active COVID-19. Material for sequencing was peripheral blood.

The chain's CDR3 is CASSEEGRVAGANEQFF. The CDR3 DNA sequence: TGTGCCAGCAGTGAAGAGGGGCGGGTAGCGGGAGCAAATGAGCAGTTCTTC. J is TRBJ2-1 and V is TRBV6-4; 9 bases are a match to TRBD2. J was trimmed by 7 bases and V by 3 bases; bases with no gene match: 13. Germline V gene data show CDR1 as MRHNA and CDR2 as SNTAGT. The CDR3 totals 17 residues.